One and the same sample provided the 25 T cell receptor beta chains below, sequenced in a study of blood T cells in healthy people across ages. Combining a sample-barcoded 5' primer with a J-beta primer mix, a second PCR ran for roughly 7 to 12 cycles. A single record per CDR3 protein comes from TCRdb applying MiXCR to the 5' RACE reads. The table has roughly 860,000 distinct CDR3 sequences, 62% seen once; the top ten hold about 27%. The sample consisted of blood. The source is a man aged 30-40 years in good health.

The CDR3 bases are TGCAGTGCTAGTCCTCTTCGCTACAATGAGCAGTACTTC. This sequence encodes CSASPLRYNEQYF. The chain recombines TRBV20-1 with TRBJ2-4; D is ambiguous. The CDR3 covers 13 residues. The germline CDR1 and CDR2 sequences are DFQATT and SNEGSKA (reference sequence). V was shortened by 3 bases and J by 13 bases, with 19 bases between the two germline ends.

Only a few counts were recorded for this clonotype. This chain connects TRBV7-2 to TRBJ2-7, with D maybe TRBD2 (6 bases). Per the germline V gene, CDR1 is SGHTA and CDR2 is FQGNSA. The CDR3 spans 18 residues. V was shortened by 0 bases and J by 3 bases, with 21 bases between the two germline ends. CDR3 DNA sequence: TGTGCCAGCAGCTTAGCGGGGGTGGGGGGAGGTAATGGCTACGAGCAGTACTTC. This encodes CASSLAGVGGGNGYEQYF.

The CDR3 reads CASSPLPDRTQYF. CDR3 DNA sequence: TGTGCCAGCAGCCCCCTCCCCGACAGGACCCAGTACTTC. The rearrangement uses TRBV6-6 and TRBJ2-5, with D possibly matching TRBD1 (5 bases). This CDR3 has 13 amino acids. Germline lookup yields CDR1 MNHNY and CDR2 SVGAGI (reference sequence). Trimming took off 6 bases at V and 7 bases at J, with 15 bases between the two ends.

The chain is built from TRBV12-3 or TRBV12-4 and TRBJ2-5; no definite D call. This CDR3 contains 15 residues. V dropped 4 bases and J dropped 2 bases, with 14 bases sitting between them. Written as DNA, the CDR3 is TGTGCCAGCAGTTCTAAGTACGACGATCAAGAGACCCAGTACTTC. It translates to CASSSKYDDQETQYF.

The CDR3 reads CATLLALGEQFF. The DNA of the CDR3 is TGTGCCACCCTCTTGGCCCTTGGTGAGCAGTTCTTC. This chain connects TRBV28 to TRBJ2-1; D is uncertain. The CDR3 consists of 12 residues. Germline CDR1 MDHEN, CDR2 SYDVKM. The ends were cut back, 10 bases at V and 9 bases at J, with 16 bases in the middle.

This clonotype was seen more than once but under ten times. The chain has TRBV10-3 and TRBJ1-1; 10 positions match TRBD1. The CDR3 runs to 15 residues. Germline values: CDR1 ENHRY, CDR2 SYGVKD. V lost 6 bases and J lost 4; bases outside the gene matches: 8. CDR3 region: CAIREDRGLFTEAFF. The DNA of the CDR3 is TGTGCCATCAGAGAGGACAGGGGGTTGTTCACTGAAGCTTTCTTT.

J is TRBJ2-4 and V is TRBV5-1; D is unresolved. CDR3 length equals 16 residues. Trimming pared 0 bases from V and 0 bases from J, leaving 10 bases between. The germline gives CDR1 SGHRS, CDR2 YFSETQ. CDR3 in amino acids: CASSLVSSLAKNIQYF. Here the CDR3 DNA reads TGCGCCAGCAGCTTGGTTTCATCCCTAGCCAAAAACATTCAGTACTTC.

In this sample, this clonotype turned up many times. The chain is built from TRBV6-6 and TRBJ2-3; 10 nucleotides align to TRBD1. V was pared by 5 bases and J by 4 bases, with 6 bases of the junction left unmatched. The CDR3 spans 15 residues. Germline V gene data show CDR1 as MNHNY and CDR2 as SVGAGI (reference sequence). CDR3 in amino acids: CASSRTGGGADTQYF. In DNA form, the CDR3 reads TGTGCCAGCAGTAGGACAGGGGGGGGCGCAGATACGCAGTATTTT.

CDR3 coding DNA: TGTGCCAGCAGCAAAGCCCATTTAACTAGCGGGACCAGCACAGATACGCAGTATTTT. Translated: CASSKAHLTSGTSTDTQYF. The chain uses TRBV21-1 and TRBJ2-3; the D call of TRBD2 is as the table states it, not checked on the DNA. TRBV21-1 is a recognized pseudogene. The CDR3 totals 19 residues.

This clonotype has just a few counts. The CDR3: CASRTDHSPATNEKLFF. CDR3 sequence (DNA): TGTGCCAGCAGGACGGACCACAGCCCCGCAACTAATGAAAAACTGTTTTTT. V and J are TRBV2 and TRBJ1-4; D gene unclear. The germline gives CDR1 SNHLY, CDR2 FYNNEI. The CDR3 loop spans 17 amino acids. V was cut by 6 bases and J by 0 bases, with 17 bases left in between.

The V call is TRBV7-9, the J call TRBJ2-4, with D possibly matching TRBD1 (5 bases). The J call may be mistaken, given a closer DNA end match to TRBJ2-7. The germline CDR1 and CDR2 sequences are SEHNR and FQNEAQ (reference sequence). There are 14 residues in the CDR3. The CDR3 nucleotides are TGTGCCAGCAGCCCGAGCTGGGGCGTAGACGAGCAGTACTTC. Protein sequence: CASSPSWGVDEQYF.

The chain carries TRBV9 and TRBJ2-4; no definite D call. TRBJ2-7 matches the DNA end more closely, so the J call is doubtful. CDR1 SGDLS and CDR2 YYNGEE come from the germline V gene. The CDR3 totals 16 residues. The CDR3 DNA sequence: TGTGCCAGCAGCGTAACCCCGGATCCCGACCGCGTCGAGCAGTACTTC. Its translation: CASSVTPDPDRVEQYF.

The chain joins TRBV9 to TRBJ2-7; tentative D call: TRBD1 (5 bases). This CDR3 has 13 residues. The germline gives CDR1 SGDLS, CDR2 YYNGEE. Trimming removed 0 bases from V and 5 bases from J, with 9 bases in between. The CDR3 DNA sequence: TGTGCCAGCAGCGTAGAAGGGGAAGACGAGCAGTACTTC. Amino acid sequence: CASSVEGEDEQYF.

The chain couples TRBV7-2 to TRBJ2-1; weak D call: TRBD2 (6 bases). The CDR3 has 13 amino acids. Trimming cost V 0 bases and J 10 bases, with 10 bases left between them. Germline V gene lookup returns CDR1 SGHTA and CDR2 FQGNSA. CDR3 sequence: CASSLAYGREQFF. The CDR3 DNA follows: TGTGCCAGCAGCTTAGCGTATGGGAGGGAGCAGTTCTTC.

This clonotype was seen a single time. The V and J genes are TRBV6-5 and TRBJ2-5; D is tentatively TRBD1 or TRBD2 (5 bases each). V dropped 5 bases and J dropped 4 bases, with 17 bases sitting between them. The germline V gene encodes CDR1 MNHEY and CDR2 SVGAGI. This CDR3 is 15 amino acids long. The DNA for the CDR3 is TGTGCCAGCAGTCCTCCTCTAGGGGACGGAGAGACCCAGTACTTC. Translating gives CASSPPLGDGETQYF.

This chain connects TRBV4-3 to TRBJ2-4; D is unresolved. Between the trimmed V and J ends, which lost 0 bases and 11 bases, there was a span of 11 bases. The CDR3 covers 13 residues. Germline CDR1 reads LGHNA; CDR2 reads YSLEER. CDR3 region: CASSQDVPRVQYF. DNA for the CDR3: TGCGCCAGCAGCCAAGATGTCCCCCGGGTTCAGTACTTC.

Note on this clonotype: The final CDR3 position lacks the conserved phenylalanine or tryptophan, pointing to a likely read error. The V and J genes are TRBV5-6 and TRBJ2-1; 9 bases map to TRBD2. The CDR3 is 16 residues long. V was clipped by 4 bases and J by 8 bases; unmatched bases: 13. Germline CDR1 reads SGHDT; CDR2 reads YYEEEE. The CDR3 DNA is TGTGCCAGCAGCACCCCAAGGGCTAGCGGGGCTCATGAGCAGTTCGTC. Translating gives CASSTPRASGAHEQFV.

The chain has TRBV6-6 and TRBJ1-2; 8 bases match TRBD1. The J segment lost 9 bases and the V segment lost 5 bases, leaving 11 bases of the junction unmatched. In germline, CDR1 is MNHNY, CDR2 SVGAGI (reference sequence). The CDR3 length is 14 residues. In nucleotides, the CDR3 is TGTGCCAGCAGTCCGACCGACAGGGGCCGGCGCTACACCTTC. Translated, it gives CASSPTDRGRRYTF.

The chain has TRBV28 and TRBJ2-2, with 8 bases matching TRBD2. With V trimmed by 5 bases and J by 4 bases, 3 bases remained unmatched. CDR1 is MDHEN and CDR2 is SYDVKM in the germline V gene. CDR3 length equals 14 residues. CDR3 protein: CASSSSGVTGELFF. The CDR3 nucleotides read TGTGCCAGCAGTAGTAGCGGGGTCACCGGGGAGCTGTTTTTT.

This clonotype appeared a single time. The chain uses TRBV6-2 or TRBV6-3 and TRBJ1-1; possibly TRBD1 for D (6 bases). From germline, CDR1 is MNHEY and CDR2 SVGEGT. This CDR3 has 12 amino acids. V lost 5 bases, J lost 6 bases, and 10 bases lay in between. In nucleotides, the CDR3 is TGTGCCAGCAGTGACAGGCCCGCTGAAGCTTTCTTT. Residues: CASSDRPAEAFF.

The V call is TRBV6-2 or TRBV6-3, the J call TRBJ2-5; 9 bases line up with TRBD1. The DNA end is a closer match to TRBJ2-7, so the J assignment may be wrong. Germline CDR1 MNHEY, CDR2 SVGEGT. The length of the CDR3 is 15 residues. Here the CDR3 DNA reads TGTGCCAGCAGCCGACAGACAGGGGGAAGCTACGAGCAGTACTTC. This codes for CASSRQTGGSYEQYF.

The V call is TRBV9, the J call TRBJ2-1; possibly TRBD1 or TRBD2 for D (5 bases each). There are 14 residues in the CDR3. V shed 4 bases and J shed 12 bases, with 20 bases lying between them. Germline CDR1 reads SGDLS; CDR2 reads YYNGEE. CDR3: CASSFDQGEIGQFF. The DNA of the CDR3 is TGTGCCAGCAGCTTCGATCAGGGAGAGATAGGGCAGTTCTTC.

The chain uses TRBV29-1 and TRBJ1-3, with D tentatively TRBD1 (5 bases). This CDR3 comprises 14 residues. With 5 bases removed from V and 0 bases from J, the gap between germline ends came to 11 bases. Looked up from germline, CDR1 is SQVTM and CDR2 is ANQGSEA. CDR3 nucleotides: TGCAGCGTTTTGGGACCCGGCTCTGGAAACACCATATATTTT. This translates into CSVLGPGSGNTIYF.

This sequence joins TRBV30 and TRBJ2-1; D remains unclear. CDR1 and CDR2 (germline): GTSNPN, SVGIG (reference sequence). The CDR3 spans 11 residues. The germline V and J ends were trimmed by 1 base and 8 bases, with 6 bases remaining between them. CDR3 residues: CAWSARDEQFF. CDR3 nucleotides: TGTGCCTGGAGTGCCCGGGATGAGCAGTTCTTC.

The genes are TRBV3-1 and TRBJ2-1, with D uncertain. With 7 bases removed from V and 7 bases from J, the gap between germline ends came to 20 bases. In germline, CDR1 is LGHDT, CDR2 YNNKEL (reference sequence). CDR3 length: 15 amino acids. The CDR3 nucleotides read TGTGCCAGCACGGAGTATCAAGTCTTCCTAAATGAGCAGTTCTTC. This encodes CASTEYQVFLNEQFF.